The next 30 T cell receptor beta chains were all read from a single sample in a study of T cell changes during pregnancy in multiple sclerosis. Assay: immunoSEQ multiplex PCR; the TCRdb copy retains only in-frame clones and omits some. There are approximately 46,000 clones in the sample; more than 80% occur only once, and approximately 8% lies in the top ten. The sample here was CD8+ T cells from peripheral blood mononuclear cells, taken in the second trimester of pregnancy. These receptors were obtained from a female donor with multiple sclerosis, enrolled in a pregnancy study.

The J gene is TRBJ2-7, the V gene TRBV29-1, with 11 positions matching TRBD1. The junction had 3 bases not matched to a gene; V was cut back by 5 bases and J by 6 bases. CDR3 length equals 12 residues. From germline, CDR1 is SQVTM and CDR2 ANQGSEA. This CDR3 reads CSVPGQGVEQYF. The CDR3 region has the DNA TGCAGCGTTCCGGGACAGGGGGTCGAGCAGTACTTC.

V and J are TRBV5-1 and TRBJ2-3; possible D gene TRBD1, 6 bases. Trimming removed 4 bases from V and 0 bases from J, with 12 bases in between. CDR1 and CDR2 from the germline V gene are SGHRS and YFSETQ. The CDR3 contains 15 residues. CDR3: CASSLGQISTDTQYF. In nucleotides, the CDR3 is TGCGCCAGCAGCCTAGGACAGATTAGCACAGATACGCAGTATTTT.

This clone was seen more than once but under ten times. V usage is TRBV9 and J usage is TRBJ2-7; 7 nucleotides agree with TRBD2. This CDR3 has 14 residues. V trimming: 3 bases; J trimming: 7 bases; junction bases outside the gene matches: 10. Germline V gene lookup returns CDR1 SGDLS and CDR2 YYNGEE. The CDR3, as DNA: TGTGCCAGCAGCGGCTGGGGAGGGGCTAAAGAGCAGTACTTC. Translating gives CASSGWGGAKEQYF.

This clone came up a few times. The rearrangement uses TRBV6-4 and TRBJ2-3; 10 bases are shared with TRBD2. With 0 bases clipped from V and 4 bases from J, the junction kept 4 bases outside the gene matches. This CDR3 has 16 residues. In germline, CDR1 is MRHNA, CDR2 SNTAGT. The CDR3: CASSDSSGGAPDTQYF. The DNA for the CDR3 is TGTGCCAGCAGTGACTCGAGCGGGGGGGCTCCAGATACGCAGTATTTT.

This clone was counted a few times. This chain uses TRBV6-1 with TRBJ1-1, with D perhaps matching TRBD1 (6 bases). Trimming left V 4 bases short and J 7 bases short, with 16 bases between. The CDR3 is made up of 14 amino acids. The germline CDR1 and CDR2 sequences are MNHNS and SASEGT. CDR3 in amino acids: CASSGQVEQGEAFF. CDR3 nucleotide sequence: TGTGCCAGCAGTGGCCAGGTTGAACAGGGTGAAGCTTTCTTT.

The CDR3 sequence: CASSDNRGLTEAFF. The DNA for the CDR3 is TGCGCCAGCAGTGATAACAGGGGGTTAACTGAAGCTTTCTTT. The chain combines TRBV10-2 with TRBJ1-1; 8 bases map to TRBD1. V was pared by 3 bases and J by 5 bases, with 5 bases of the junction left unmatched. The germline gives CDR1 WSHSY, CDR2 SAAADI. CDR3 length equals 14 residues.

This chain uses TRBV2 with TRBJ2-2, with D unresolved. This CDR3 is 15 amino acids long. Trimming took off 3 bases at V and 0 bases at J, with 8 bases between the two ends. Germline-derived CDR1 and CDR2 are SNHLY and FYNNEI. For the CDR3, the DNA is TGTGCCAGCAGTGATGAGACAACGAACACCGGGGAGCTGTTTTTT. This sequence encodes CASSDETTNTGELFF.

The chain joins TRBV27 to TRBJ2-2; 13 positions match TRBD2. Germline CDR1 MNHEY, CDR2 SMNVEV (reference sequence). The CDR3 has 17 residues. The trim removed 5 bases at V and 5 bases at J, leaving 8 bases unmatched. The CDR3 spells CASSPLAGGPETGELFF. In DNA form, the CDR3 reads TGTGCCAGCAGTCCACTAGCGGGGGGGCCGGAGACCGGGGAGCTGTTTTTT.

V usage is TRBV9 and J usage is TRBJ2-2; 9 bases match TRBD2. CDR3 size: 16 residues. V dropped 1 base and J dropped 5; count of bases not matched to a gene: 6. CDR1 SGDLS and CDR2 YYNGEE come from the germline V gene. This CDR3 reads CASSVSSGISTGELFF. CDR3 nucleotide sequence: TGTGCCAGCAGCGTATCTAGCGGGATAAGTACCGGGGAGCTGTTTTTT.

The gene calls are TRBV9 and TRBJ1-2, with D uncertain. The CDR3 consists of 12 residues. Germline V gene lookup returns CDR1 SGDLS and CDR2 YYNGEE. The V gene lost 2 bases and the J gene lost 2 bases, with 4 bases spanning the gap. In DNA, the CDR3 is TGTGCCAGCAGCGTCTTGAACTATGGCTACACCTTC. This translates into CASSVLNYGYTF.

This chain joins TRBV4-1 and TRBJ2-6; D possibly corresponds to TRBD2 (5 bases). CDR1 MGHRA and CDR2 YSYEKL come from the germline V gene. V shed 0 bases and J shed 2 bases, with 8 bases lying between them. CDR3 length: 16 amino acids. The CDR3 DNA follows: TGCGCCAGCAGCCAAGATCCGGGAACTGGGGCCAACGTCCTGACTTTC. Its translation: CASSQDPGTGANVLTF.

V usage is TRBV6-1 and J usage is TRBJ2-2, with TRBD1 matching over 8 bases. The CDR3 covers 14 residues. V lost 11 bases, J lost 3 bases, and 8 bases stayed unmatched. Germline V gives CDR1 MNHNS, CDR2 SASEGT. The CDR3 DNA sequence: TGTGCCGGGTCGATGGGACAGGACACCGGGGAGCTGTTTTTT. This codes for CAGSMGQDTGELFF.

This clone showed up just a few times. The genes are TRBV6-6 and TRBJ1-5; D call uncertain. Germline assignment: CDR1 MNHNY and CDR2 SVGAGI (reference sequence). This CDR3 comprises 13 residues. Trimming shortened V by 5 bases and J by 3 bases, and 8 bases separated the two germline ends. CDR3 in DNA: TGTGCCAGCAGTCAAGGACTCAATCAGCCCCAGCATTTT. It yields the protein CASSQGLNQPQHF.

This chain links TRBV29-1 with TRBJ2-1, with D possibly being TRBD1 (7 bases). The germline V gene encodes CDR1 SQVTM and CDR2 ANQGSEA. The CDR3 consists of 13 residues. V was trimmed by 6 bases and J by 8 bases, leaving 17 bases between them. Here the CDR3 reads CSVSGGRIDEQFF. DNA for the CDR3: TGCAGCGTCTCAGGGGGGCGCATCGATGAGCAGTTCTTC.

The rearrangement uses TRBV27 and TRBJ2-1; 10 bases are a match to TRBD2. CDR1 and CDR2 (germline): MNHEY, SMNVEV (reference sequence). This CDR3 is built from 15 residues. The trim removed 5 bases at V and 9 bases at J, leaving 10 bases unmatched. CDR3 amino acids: CASSPEREGLFEQFF. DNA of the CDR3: TGTGCCAGCAGTCCAGAGCGGGAGGGCCTTTTTGAGCAGTTCTTC.

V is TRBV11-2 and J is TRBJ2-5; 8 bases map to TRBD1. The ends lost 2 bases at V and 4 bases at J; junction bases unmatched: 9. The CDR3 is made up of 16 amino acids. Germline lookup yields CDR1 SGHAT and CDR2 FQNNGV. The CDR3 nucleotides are TGTGCCAGCAGCTTATTCCAGGGGGCGCCTTTAGAGACCCAGTACTTC. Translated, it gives CASSLFQGAPLETQYF.

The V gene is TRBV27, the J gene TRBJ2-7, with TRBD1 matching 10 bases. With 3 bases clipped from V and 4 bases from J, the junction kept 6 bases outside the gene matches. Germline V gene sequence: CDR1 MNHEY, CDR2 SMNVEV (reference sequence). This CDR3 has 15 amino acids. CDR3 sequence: CASSFFGQGGYEQYF. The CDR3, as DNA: TGTGCCAGCAGTTTTTTTGGACAGGGGGGGTACGAGCAGTACTTC.

CDR3 in DNA: TGTGCCAGCAGCCCATGGTCCAGCTATGGCTACACCTTC. Protein sequence: CASSPWSSYGYTF. The chain couples TRBV27 to TRBJ1-2; D remains unclear. The germline gives CDR1 MNHEY, CDR2 SMNVEV (reference sequence). The CDR3 totals 13 residues. V was shortened by 6 bases and J by 4 bases, with 12 bases between the two germline ends.

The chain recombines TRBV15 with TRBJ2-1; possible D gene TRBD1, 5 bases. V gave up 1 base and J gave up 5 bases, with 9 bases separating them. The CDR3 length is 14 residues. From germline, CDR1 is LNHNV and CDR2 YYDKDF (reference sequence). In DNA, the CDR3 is TGTGCCACCAGCAGAGTGGGGCAAGACAATGAGCAGTTCTTC. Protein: CATSRVGQDNEQFF.

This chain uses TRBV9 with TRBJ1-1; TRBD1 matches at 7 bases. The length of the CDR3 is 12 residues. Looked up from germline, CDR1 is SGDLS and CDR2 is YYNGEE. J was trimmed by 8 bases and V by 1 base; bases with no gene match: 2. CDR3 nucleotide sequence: TGTGCCAGCAGCGTAACAGGGGCGGAAGCTTTCTTT. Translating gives CASSVTGAEAFF. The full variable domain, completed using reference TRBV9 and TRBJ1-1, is DSGVTQTPKHLITATGQRVTLRCSPRSGDLSVYWYQQSLDQGLQFLIQYYNGEERAKGNILERFSAQQFPDLHSELNLSSLELGDSALYFCASSVTGAEAFFGQGTRLTVV.

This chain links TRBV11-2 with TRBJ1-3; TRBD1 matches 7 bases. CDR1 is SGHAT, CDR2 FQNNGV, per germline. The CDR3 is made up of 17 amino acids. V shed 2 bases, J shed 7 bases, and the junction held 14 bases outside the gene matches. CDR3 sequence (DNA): TGTGCCAGCAGCTTAAATCCAGGGACAGTTAAGTGGAACACCATATATTTT. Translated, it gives CASSLNPGTVKWNTIYF. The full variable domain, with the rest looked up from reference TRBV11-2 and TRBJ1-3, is EAGVAQSPRYKIIEKRQSVAFWCNPISGHATLYWYQQILGQGPKLLIQFQNNGVVDDSQLPKDRFSAERLKGVDSTLKIQPAKLEDSAVYLCASSLNPGTVKWNTIYFGEGSWLTVV.

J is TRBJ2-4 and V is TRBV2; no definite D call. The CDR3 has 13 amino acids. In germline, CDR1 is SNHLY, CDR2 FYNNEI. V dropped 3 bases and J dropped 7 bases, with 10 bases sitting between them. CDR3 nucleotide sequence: TGTGCCAGCAGTGAGGTCTCCGGGAACATTCAGTACTTC. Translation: CASSEVSGNIQYF.

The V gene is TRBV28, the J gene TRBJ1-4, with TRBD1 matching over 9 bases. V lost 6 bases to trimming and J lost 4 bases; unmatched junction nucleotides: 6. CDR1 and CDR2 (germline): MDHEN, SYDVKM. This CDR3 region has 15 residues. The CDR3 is CASRDRGPDNEKLFF. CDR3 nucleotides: TGTGCCAGCAGGGACAGGGGCCCTGATAATGAAAAACTGTTTTTT.

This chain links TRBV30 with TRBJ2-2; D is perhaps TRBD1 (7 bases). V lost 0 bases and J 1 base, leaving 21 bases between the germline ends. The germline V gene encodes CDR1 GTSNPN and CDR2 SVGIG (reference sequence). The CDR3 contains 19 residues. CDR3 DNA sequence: TGTGCCTGGAGTGTACGCCGCGGGCAGGGGGGAGGGAACACCGGGGAGCTGTTTTTT. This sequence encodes CAWSVRRGQGGGNTGELFF.

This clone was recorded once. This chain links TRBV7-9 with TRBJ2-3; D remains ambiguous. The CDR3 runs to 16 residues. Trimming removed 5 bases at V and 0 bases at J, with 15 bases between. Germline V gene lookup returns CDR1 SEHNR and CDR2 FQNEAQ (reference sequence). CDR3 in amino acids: CASSIPQLSSTDTQYF. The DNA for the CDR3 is TGTGCCAGCAGCATACCCCAACTGTCTAGCACAGATACGCAGTATTTT. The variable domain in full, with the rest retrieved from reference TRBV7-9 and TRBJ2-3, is DTGVSQNPRHKITKRGQNVTFRCDPISEHNRLYWYRQTLGQGPEFLTYFQNEAQLEKSRLLSDRFSAERPKGSFSTLEIQRTEQGDSAMYLCASSIPQLSSTDTQYFGPGTRLTVL.

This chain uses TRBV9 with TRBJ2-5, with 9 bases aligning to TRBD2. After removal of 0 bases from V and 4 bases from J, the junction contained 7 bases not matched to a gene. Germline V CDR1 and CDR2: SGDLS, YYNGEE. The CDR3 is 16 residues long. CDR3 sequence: CASSVAGGGALETQYF. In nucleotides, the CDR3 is TGTGCCAGCAGCGTAGCCGGCGGGGGGGCCCTAGAGACCCAGTACTTC. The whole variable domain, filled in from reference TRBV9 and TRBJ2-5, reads DSGVTQTPKHLITATGQRVTLRCSPRSGDLSVYWYQQSLDQGLQFLIQYYNGEERAKGNILERFSAQQFPDLHSELNLSSLELGDSALYFCASSVAGGGALETQYFGPGTRLLVL.

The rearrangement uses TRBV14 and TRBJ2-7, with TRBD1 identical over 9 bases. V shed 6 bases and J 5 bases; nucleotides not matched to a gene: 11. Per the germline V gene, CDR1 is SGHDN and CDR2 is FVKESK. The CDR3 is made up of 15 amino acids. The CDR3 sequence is CASSLYRGPQNEQYF. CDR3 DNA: TGTGCCAGCAGTCTCTACAGGGGGCCCCAAAACGAGCAGTACTTC.

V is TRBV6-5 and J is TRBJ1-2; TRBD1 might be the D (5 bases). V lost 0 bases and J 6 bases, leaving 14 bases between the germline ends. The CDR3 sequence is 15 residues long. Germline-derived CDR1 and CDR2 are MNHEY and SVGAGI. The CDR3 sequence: CASSYSGGGRDGYTF. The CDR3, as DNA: TGTGCCAGCAGTTACTCTGGCGGGGGGAGGGATGGCTACACCTTC.

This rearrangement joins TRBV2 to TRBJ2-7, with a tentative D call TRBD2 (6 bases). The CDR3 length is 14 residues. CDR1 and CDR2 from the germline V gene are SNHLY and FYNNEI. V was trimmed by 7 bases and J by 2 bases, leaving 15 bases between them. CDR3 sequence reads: CASTVEEGPYEQYF. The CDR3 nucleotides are TGTGCCAGCACCGTGGAGGAGGGGCCCTACGAGCAGTACTTC.

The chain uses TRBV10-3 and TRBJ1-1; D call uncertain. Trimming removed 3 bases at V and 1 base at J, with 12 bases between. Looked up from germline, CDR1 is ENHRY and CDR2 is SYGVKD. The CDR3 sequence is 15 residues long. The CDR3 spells CAISEIQRPNTEAFF. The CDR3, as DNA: TGTGCCATCAGTGAAATCCAGAGGCCGAACACTGAAGCTTTCTTT.